The clone carrying this T cell receptor (beta chain) appeared a few times. The target antigen is unknown. These data originate in a study of T cells in narcolepsy. Notes on the study in general: Autoreactive clonotypes reportedly recurred in blood of same and different patients, not controls. HCRT-specific and TRIB2-specific autoreactive clonotypes appeared among same-patient CSF and blood CD4+ clonotypes.

Germline assignment: CDR1 SGHKS and CDR2 YYEKEE (reference sequence). Trimming cost V 3 bases and J 1 base; bases outside gene matches: 7. The CDR3 runs to 16 residues. Clones were sequenced by immunoSEQ multiplex PCR, and TCRdb holds only the in-frame ones, with some missing. The sample records about 15,000 clones, 85% being singletons. V gene TRBV5-5 combines with J gene TRBJ2-3; 8 bases line up with TRBD2. The source is a human donor in good health. The sample taken for sequencing was memory (CD45RA-) CD4+ T cells from blood. CDR3 residues: CASSYPGLVGTDTQYF. Here the CDR3 DNA reads TGTGCCAGCAGCTATCCGGGACTAGTGGGCACAGATACGCAGTATTTT.